The 28 T cell receptor beta chains listed next were all sequenced from one sample in a study of identical twins. In TCRdb, the 5' RACE reads were re-called with MiXCR into one record per CDR3 protein. The profile covers some 590,000 distinct CDR3 sequences, with approximately 9.6% appearing a single time and roughly 3.2% taken by the ten largest. These data are also associated with another study on yellow fever vaccine responses in identical twins.

Sequencing was done on a sample of PBMCs. The receptor set was obtained from a woman aged 18-29 years in good health.

This chain joins TRBV10-3 and TRBJ2-7; the match to TRBD1 covers 9 bases. Germline V CDR1 and CDR2: ENHRY, SYGVKD. This CDR3 is built from 15 residues. The V gene end was trimmed by 10 bases and the J gene end by 3 bases; junction bases not matched to a gene: 13. CDR3 loop: CATTGGQGIVYEQYF. The CDR3 coding sequence is TGTGCCACCACAGGGGGACAGGGAATAGTCTACGAGCAGTACTTC.

Only a few counts were recorded for this clonotype. The genes are TRBV28 and TRBJ2-1; 11 positions match TRBD2. The germline V gene has CDR1 MDHEN and CDR2 SYDVKM. Unmatched junction bases numbered 6, after V lost 7 bases and J lost 1 base. The CDR3 contains 16 residues. CDR3 in amino acids: CASNPASGGSYNEQFF. CDR3 sequence (DNA): TGTGCCAGCAACCCGGCTAGCGGGGGGTCCTACAATGAGCAGTTCTTC. Full variable domain (remainder filled in from reference TRBV28 and TRBJ2-1): DVKVTQSSRYLVKRTGEKVFLECVQDMDHENMFWYRQDPGLGLRLIYFSYDVKMKEKGDIPEGYSVSREKKERFSLILESASTNQTSMYLCASNPASGGSYNEQFFGPGTRLTVL.

The DNA for the CDR3 is TGCGCCAGCAGCCTGGGACAAGTGACGTCCTACGAGCAGTACTTC. Protein product: CASSLGQVTSYEQYF. This chain uses TRBV5-1 with TRBJ2-7, with D perhaps matching TRBD1 (6 bases). The V gene's germline CDR1 is SGHRS and CDR2 YFSETQ. Trimming stripped 4 bases from V and 1 base from J, with 15 bases between. The CDR3 sequence is 15 residues long.

In its sample, this clonotype was seen many times. V is TRBV12-3 or TRBV12-4 and J is TRBJ2-7; D uncertain. The CDR3 loop spans 12 amino acids. The V end lost 5 bases, the J end lost 6 bases, and 11 bases lay between the germline ends. Written as DNA, the CDR3 is TGTGCCAGCAGTCCGGCCGGGTTCGAGCAGTACTTC. Protein: CASSPAGFEQYF.

This chain connects TRBV6-2 or TRBV6-3 to TRBJ2-7, with no clear D. Germline V gene sequence: CDR1 MNHEY, CDR2 SVGEGT. CDR3 length: 12 amino acids. Trimming removed 3 bases at V and 5 bases at J, with 8 bases between. The CDR3 protein is CASSYISDEQYF. The CDR3 coding sequence is TGTGCCAGCAGTTATATTTCGGACGAGCAGTACTTC.

Many counts were recorded for this clonotype. This chain uses TRBV24-1 with TRBJ2-1; no clear D gene. The CDR3 is made up of 13 amino acids. V lost 0 bases and J 10 bases, leaving 9 bases between the germline ends. Germline-derived CDR1 and CDR2 are KGHDR and SFDVKD. CDR3 amino acids: CATSDLRDLEQFF. CDR3 in DNA: TGTGCCACCAGTGATTTGCGAGACCTAGAGCAGTTCTTC.

This clonotype was counted ten times or more. The J gene is TRBJ1-1, the V gene TRBV7-2, with 7 bases that match TRBD1. CDR3 size: 15 residues. Germline V CDR1 and CDR2: SGHTA, FQGNSA. V was pared by 2 bases and J by 8 bases, with 11 bases of the junction left unmatched. In nucleotides, the CDR3 is TGTGCCAGCAGCTTACGTAACAGGGGTGATTGGGAAGCTTTCTTT. Translated, it gives CASSLRNRGDWEAFF.

V usage is TRBV27 and J usage is TRBJ1-5, with 7 bases identical to TRBD1. With 8 bases clipped from V and 3 bases from J, the junction kept 4 bases outside the gene matches. CDR1 and CDR2 (germline): MNHEY, SMNVEV (reference sequence). The CDR3 runs 13 residues. The CDR3 loop is CASSTGVNQPQHF. The CDR3 coding sequence is TGTGCCAGCTCAACAGGGGTCAATCAGCCCCAGCATTTT.

In its sample, this clonotype was seen many times. The chain combines TRBV5-6 with TRBJ2-3; D remains unclear. Germline V gene lookup returns CDR1 SGHDT and CDR2 YYEEEE. The CDR3 runs to 14 residues. The V gene lost 0 bases and the J gene lost 4 bases, with 9 bases spanning the gap. CDR3: CASSLVSAADTQYF. CDR3 nucleotide sequence: TGTGCCAGCAGCTTGGTCTCGGCGGCAGATACGCAGTATTTT.

This clonotype was observed a few times. The chain employs TRBV12-5 and TRBJ2-2, with D uncertain. Germline-derived CDR1 and CDR2 are LGHNT and FRNRAP. V was pared by 6 bases and J by 0 bases, with 5 bases between. This CDR3 contains 13 residues. The CDR3 reads CASGYTNTGELFF. The CDR3 DNA reads as TGTGCTAGTGGCTACACGAACACCGGGGAGCTGTTTTTT.

In this sample, this clonotype turned up a few times. The J gene is TRBJ2-7, the V gene TRBV20-1; D remains ambiguous. This CDR3 spans 17 amino acids. With 3 bases removed from V and 7 bases from J, the gap between germline ends came to 28 bases. Germline V gene sequence: CDR1 DFQATT, CDR2 SNEGSKA (reference sequence). CDR3 residues: CSARSRVGPPSTMEQYF. The CDR3, as DNA: TGCAGTGCTAGGTCGCGAGTCGGCCCACCCTCTACTATGGAGCAGTACTTC.

This clonotype was observed at least ten times. The chain recombines TRBV2 with TRBJ2-7; TRBD2 agrees at 8 bases. The CDR3 covers 13 residues. Germline V gene data show CDR1 as SNHLY and CDR2 as FYNNEI. After removal of 6 bases from V and 3 bases from J, the junction contained 4 bases not matched to a gene. CDR3 DNA: TGTGCCAGCAGCCAGCGGGGGATCTACGAGCAGTACTTC. This translates into CASSQRGIYEQYF.

In nucleotides, the CDR3 is TGCGCCAGCAGCCCGTACCCAGCGGGGGGGCAGAATGAGCAGTTCTTC. Its protein product is CASSPYPAGGQNEQFF. This chain uses TRBV4-1 with TRBJ2-1, with TRBD2 matching 10 bases. Germline CDR1 reads MGHRA; CDR2 reads YSYEKL. Trimming at V came to 4 bases and at J to 7 bases, leaving 10 bases not matched to a gene. This CDR3 is built from 16 residues.

This clonotype has more than one count but fewer than ten. V and J are TRBV4-3 and TRBJ2-7; either TRBD1 or TRBD2 may fit D (5 bases each). The CDR3 has 19 residues. The V gene lost 4 bases and the J gene lost 5 bases, with 30 bases spanning the gap. Germline V lookup: CDR1 LGHNA, CDR2 YSLEER. DNA for the CDR3: TGCGCCAGCAGCCTTTTCTTCCGGGACCTAGACATCGGGGAGAACGAGCAGTACTTC. This gives the protein CASSLFFRDLDIGENEQYF.

This clonotype occurred many times. This chain links TRBV5-1 with TRBJ1-3; D gene unclear. Germline V gene data show CDR1 as SGHRS and CDR2 as YFSETQ. V was cut by 4 bases and J by 8 bases, with 19 bases left in between. The CDR3 has 15 amino acids. Here the CDR3 reads CASSAGEGRRYTIYF. Here the CDR3 DNA reads TGCGCCAGCAGCGCCGGGGAAGGCCGGCGGTACACCATATATTTT.

This clonotype came up many times. The chain couples TRBV6-2 or TRBV6-3 to TRBJ2-2; 11 bases fit TRBD1. V was clipped by 2 bases and J by 6 bases; unmatched bases: 5. Germline values: CDR1 MNHEY, CDR2 SVGEGT. The CDR3 totals 16 residues. The CDR3 DNA reads as TGTGCCAGCAGTTACCCGGGACAGGGGGGTCCCGGGGAGCTGTTTTTT. Amino acid sequence: CASSYPGQGGPGELFF.

This clonotype was counted ten times or more. This chain uses TRBV7-2 with TRBJ2-1, with 7 bases fitting TRBD1. The V gene's germline CDR1 is SGHTA and CDR2 FQGNSA. The V segment lost 1 base and the J segment 14 bases; nucleotides outside the gene matches: 8. The CDR3 spans 13 residues. CDR3 residues: CASSLVSLGGEFF. Written as DNA, the CDR3 is TGTGCCAGCAGCTTAGTAAGTTTAGGGGGCGAGTTCTTC.

V is TRBV4-2 and J is TRBJ2-1, with D possibly TRBD2 on 5 matching bases. The CDR3 is 16 amino acids. The V end lost 0 bases, the J end lost 4 bases, and 13 bases lay between the germline ends. Germline V gives CDR1 LGHNA, CDR2 YNFKEQ. The CDR3 sequence: CASSQDIQERYNEQFF. The DNA for the CDR3 is TGTGCCAGCAGCCAAGATATTCAAGAGCGGTACAATGAGCAGTTCTTC.

The V and J genes are TRBV11-2 and TRBJ2-5; no clear D gene. CDR1 is SGHAT and CDR2 is FQNNGV in the germline V gene. CDR3 length: 21 residues. Trimming shortened V by 2 bases and J by 0 bases, and 28 bases separated the two germline ends. The DNA for the CDR3 is TGTGCCAGCAGCTTATATCCGGTCGTTCGAAGTACCGAGCCGTACCAAGAGACCCAGTACTTC. Translated, it gives CASSLYPVVRSTEPYQETQYF.

J is TRBJ1-5 and V is TRBV2; D is possibly TRBD1 (5 bases). This CDR3 contains 16 residues. Between the trimmed V and J ends, which lost 8 bases and 6 bases, there was a span of 23 bases. Germline V lookup: CDR1 SNHLY, CDR2 FYNNEI. The CDR3 DNA reads as TGTGCCAGCGAGTACGGCTCAGGGTTGGGTGTTCAGCCCCAGCATTTT. This gives the protein CASEYGSGLGVQPQHF.

This clonotype was counted between two and nine times. This chain connects TRBV20-1 to TRBJ1-5; tentatively, D is TRBD1 (5 bases). Germline V lookup: CDR1 DFQATT, CDR2 SNEGSKA (reference sequence). The CDR3 covers 14 residues. Between the trimmed V and J ends, which lost 5 bases and 3 bases, there was a span of 14 bases. CDR3 loop: CSAAGRGYNQPQHF. The DNA for the CDR3 is TGCAGTGCTGCCGGGAGGGGTTACAATCAGCCCCAGCATTTT.

There are many counts of this clonotype. The V gene is TRBV14, the J gene TRBJ2-1; D not certain. The length of the CDR3 is 15 residues. Deletions cut 7 bases from V and 5 bases from J, with 18 bases between. Germline V lookup: CDR1 SGHDN, CDR2 FVKESK. This CDR3 reads CASKLTGMTDNEQFF. DNA for the CDR3: TGTGCCAGCAAATTAACGGGCATGACGGACAATGAGCAGTTCTTC. Together with reference TRBV14 and TRBJ2-1, the CDR3 gives the full variable domain: EAGVTQFPSHSVIEKGQTVTLRCDPISGHDNLYWYRRVMGKEIKFLLHFVKESKQDESGMPNNRFLAERTGGTYSTLKVQPAELEDSGVYFCASKLTGMTDNEQFFGPGTRLTVL.

The chain has TRBV20-1 and TRBJ2-1; 10 bases are shared with TRBD2. The junction had 8 bases not matched to a gene; V was cut back by 6 bases and J by 0 bases. The CDR3 contains 16 residues. The V gene's germline CDR1 is DFQATT and CDR2 SNEGSKA (reference sequence). In DNA form, the CDR3 reads TGCAGTGCCGTTCCCGGGACTAGCGTCTCCTACAATGAGCAGTTCTTC. Translated, it gives CSAVPGTSVSYNEQFF.

This clonotype was recorded at least ten times. V and J are TRBV6-2 or TRBV6-3 and TRBJ1-5; D not resolved. Trimming cost V 2 bases and J 0 bases, with 8 bases left between them. Germline V lookup: CDR1 MNHEY, CDR2 SVGEGT. The CDR3 loop spans 15 amino acids. The CDR3: CASSYGGNSNQPQHF. CDR3 DNA: TGTGCCAGCAGTTACGGCGGCAATAGCAATCAGCCCCAGCATTTT.

Ten or more counts support this clonotype. The genes are TRBV20-1 and TRBJ2-5; 11 nucleotides align to TRBD2. In germline, CDR1 is DFQATT, CDR2 SNEGSKA (reference sequence). V shed 3 bases, J shed 3 bases, and the junction held 3 bases outside the gene matches. This CDR3 has 14 residues. CDR3 amino acids: CSASLLAGEETQYF. The DNA of the CDR3 is TGCAGTGCTAGTTTACTAGCGGGAGAAGAGACCCAGTACTTC.

A few counts support this clonotype. V and J are TRBV11-1 and TRBJ2-1, with 9 bases matching TRBD2. The CDR3 is 19 amino acids. The V gene's germline CDR1 is SGHAT and CDR2 FQDESV (reference sequence). With 1 base clipped from V and 5 bases from J, the junction kept 15 bases outside the gene matches. In nucleotides, the CDR3 is TGTGCCAGCAGCTTAGATAAGTCCGCTAGCGGGAACAAAAACAATGAGCAGTTCTTC. Protein: CASSLDKSASGNKNNEQFF.

This clonotype was seen more than once but under ten times. The chain uses TRBV2 and TRBJ2-1, with 12 bases fitting TRBD2. Germline V gene lookup returns CDR1 SNHLY and CDR2 FYNNEI. V lost 7 bases to trimming and J lost 2 bases; unmatched junction nucleotides: 6. The CDR3 has 16 amino acids. CDR3 sequence: CASNGASGRAYNEQFF. DNA of the CDR3: TGTGCCAGCAATGGGGCTAGCGGGAGGGCCTACAATGAGCAGTTCTTC.

This clonotype has only a few counts. This chain joins TRBV6-1 and TRBJ2-1; D gene ambiguous. V shed 8 bases and J shed 5 bases, with 10 bases lying between them. Germline V gene sequence: CDR1 MNHNS, CDR2 SASEGT. The CDR3 runs 12 residues. The CDR3 loop is CASPAANNEQFF. The CDR3 nucleotides are TGTGCCAGCCCCGCGGCAAACAATGAGCAGTTCTTC.